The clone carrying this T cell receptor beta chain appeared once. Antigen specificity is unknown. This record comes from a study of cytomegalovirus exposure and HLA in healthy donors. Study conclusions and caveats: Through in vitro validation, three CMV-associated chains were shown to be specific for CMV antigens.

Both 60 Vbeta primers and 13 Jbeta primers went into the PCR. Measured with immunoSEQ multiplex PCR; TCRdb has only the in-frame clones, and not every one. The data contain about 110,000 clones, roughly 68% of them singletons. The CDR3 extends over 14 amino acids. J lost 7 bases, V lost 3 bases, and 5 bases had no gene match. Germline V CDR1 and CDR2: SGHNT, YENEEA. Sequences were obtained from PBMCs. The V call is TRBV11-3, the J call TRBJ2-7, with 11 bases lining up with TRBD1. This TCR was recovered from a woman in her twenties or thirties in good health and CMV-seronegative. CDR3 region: CASSFGQGAREQYF. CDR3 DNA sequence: TGTGCCAGCAGCTTCGGACAGGGGGCCCGGGAGCAGTACTTC.